This is a list of T cell receptor beta chains from one sample in a study of Graves' ophthalmopathy and Graves' hyperthyroidism. TCRdb redid the calling of the multiplex PCR reads with MiXCR, one entry per CDR3 protein. The repertoire holds about 340,000 distinct CDR3 sequences, with 17% as singletons. Material: peripheral blood. These TCRs come from an adult man with Graves' ophthalmopathy. Each CDR3 is given with its conserved first and last residue. A D gene is named only where the DNA matches it firmly. Where a row states a size, it is once, few, many or the class of an expanded clone; other rows omit it.

.,TRBJ1-1,TRBV12-3/TRBV12-4,many,CASSFGSGVGTEAFF,TGTGCCAGCAGTTTTGGATCAGGGGTTGGCACTGAAGCTTTCTTT
.,TRBJ1-1,TRBV6-2/TRBV6-3,many,CASSYSIIADSKMNTEAFF,TGTGCCAGCAGTTACTCCATAATTGCGGACAGTAAAATGAACACTGAAGCTTTCTTT
TRBD2,TRBJ2-7,TRBV6-5,many,CASSPSGGAAYEQYF,TGTGCCAGCAGCCCAAGCGGGGGGGCCGCCTACGAGCAGTACTTC
.,TRBJ2-7,TRBV6-1,many,CASSEDVATYYEQYF,TGTGCCAGCAGTGAAGATGTGGCGACATACTACGAGCAGTACTTC
.,TRBJ1-2,TRBV28,many,CASSLNPQGLEGYTF,TGTGCCAGCAGTTTGAATCCGCAGGGGTTGGAAGGCTACACCTTC
TRBD2,TRBJ2-5,TRBV20-1,many,CSAVRAGGPRETQYF,TGCAGTGCTGTTCGAGCGGGAGGGCCGCGGGAGACCCAGTACTTC
.,TRBJ1-1,TRBV19,many,CASSIDIRLDGAFF,TGTGCCAGTAGTATAGATATCCGACTCGACGGAGCTTTCTTT
.,TRBJ2-6,TRBV9,few,CASSIGSSGANVLTF,TGTGCCAGCAGCATCGGAAGCTCTGGGGCCAACGTCCTGACTTTC
TRBD1,TRBJ1-6,TRBV7-2,many,CASSLEGQGYSPLHF,TGTGCCAGCAGCTTAGAGGGACAGGGGTATTCACCCCTCCACTTT
.,TRBJ1-2,TRBV7-2,many,CASSLAGRRPSGYTF,TGTGCCAGCAGCTTAGCAGGACGGCGCCCCTCGGGCTACACCTTC
.,TRBJ1-2,TRBV7-2,.,CASSLAMGYGYTF,TGTGCCAGCAGCTTAGCGATGGGGTATGGCTACACCTTC
.,TRBJ2-2,TRBV30,many,CAWSVRIELFF,TGTGCCTGGAGTGTTCGGATAGAGCTGTTTTTT
.,TRBJ2-2,TRBV28,.,CASSLIQENTGELFF,TGTGCCAGCAGTTTAATTCAGGAAAACACCGGGGAGCTGTTTTTT
TRBD2,TRBJ2-2,TRBV5-1,many,CASSSLGLAVNTGELFF,TGCGCCAGCAGTTCCCTAGGGCTAGCGGTGAACACCGGGGAGCTGTTTTTT
TRBD2,TRBJ2-7,TRBV20-1,many,CSARAGGSSYEQYF,TGCAGTGCCCGGGCGGGGGGCAGCTCCTACGAGCAGTACTTC
TRBD1,TRBJ1-6,TRBV5-6,many,CASSRDSNSPLHF,TGTGCCAGCAGCCGGGACAGTAATTCACCCCTCCACTTT
TRBD1,TRBJ2-2,TRBV30,few,CAWRKDRGGTGELFF,TGTGCCTGGAGAAAGGACAGGGGAGGGACCGGGGAGCTGTTTTTT
.,TRBJ1-5,TRBV19,many,CASSLTNYQPQHF,TGTGCCAGTAGTTTGACAAATTATCAGCCCCAGCATTTT
TRBD1,TRBJ1-5,TRBV6-1,many,CASSGGTGYQPQHF,TGTGCCAGCAGTGGCGGGACAGGGTATCAGCCCCAGCATTTT
.,TRBJ1-1,TRBV27,many,CASSAVSGSAEAFF,TGTGCCAGCAGTGCCGTATCAGGGTCTGCTGAAGCTTTCTTT
TRBD1,TRBJ2-5,TRBV19,many,CASSSLRGQGARETQYF,TGTGCCAGTAGTAGTCTCCGAGGGCAGGGGGCGCGAGAGACCCAGTACTTC
.,TRBJ2-4,TRBV6-5,many,CASSKPTENIQYF,TGTGCCAGCAGTAAACCTACGGAAAACATTCAGTACTTC
.,TRBJ2-6,TRBV4-2,many,CASSIGRPSGANVLTF,TGTGCCAGCAGCATAGGACGACCCTCTGGGGCCAACGTCCTGACTTTC
TRBD1,TRBJ1-6,TRBV20-1,many,CSAVQGLGATSNSPLHF,TGCAGTGCTGTACAGGGGCTGGGGGCCACTTCTAATTCACCCCTCCACTTT
TRBD1,TRBJ1-5,TRBV7-2,many,CASSLGFRGRDNQPQHF,TGTGCCAGCAGCTTAGGCTTCAGGGGGCGTGACAATCAGCCCCAGCATTTT
TRBD1,TRBJ2-5,TRBV20-1,many,CSARYRGETQYF,TGCAGTGCGAGGTACAGGGGAGAGACCCAGTACTTC
.,TRBJ2-2,TRBV14,many,CASSQSRPGELFF,TGTGCCAGCAGCCAAAGCAGGCCCGGGGAGCTGTTTTTT
.,TRBJ1-2,TRBV11-2,.,CASSFERRLGYTF,TGTGCCAGCAGCTTCGAACGGCGATTAGGCTACACCTTC
TRBD1,TRBJ2-5,TRBV29-1,.,CSVDGQGRIETQYF,TGCAGCGTTGACGGACAGGGACGGATAGAGACTCAGTACTTC